Below, 21 T cell receptor beta chains from the same sample are listed, as sequenced in a study of cytomegalovirus exposure and HLA in healthy donors. Primers: 60 Vbeta forward and 13 Jbeta reverse. Assay used: immunoSEQ multiplex PCR; TCRdb lists only in-frame clones, some missing. The sample includes 100,000 to 130,000 clones, around 73% of them seen just once. The specimen sequenced was PBMCs. Source of these receptors: a man aged 25-45 years in good health and CMV-seronegative.

The V call is TRBV10-1, the J call TRBJ1-2, with a tentative D call TRBD1 (5 bases). This CDR3 comprises 15 residues. Per the germline V gene, CDR1 is WNHNN and CDR2 is SYGVQD (reference sequence). The ends were cut back, 9 bases at V and 3 bases at J, with 20 bases in the middle. The CDR3 nucleotides read TGCGCCAGGGCCATAAGTGAGTGGGGCGACTATGGCTACACCTTC. Translation gives CARAISEWGDYGYTF.

This chain uses TRBV4-1 with TRBJ2-1, with a possible D match to TRBD2 (5 bases). V was shortened by 0 bases and J by 3 bases, with 9 bases between the two germline ends. The length of the CDR3 is 15 residues. CDR1 and CDR2 from the germline V gene are MGHRA and YSYEKL. CDR3 amino acids: CASSQDQRGYNEQFF. Here the CDR3 DNA reads TGCGCCAGCAGCCAAGACCAACGGGGCTACAATGAGCAGTTCTTC.

Only a few counts were recorded for this clone. CDR3 protein: CASSPLAGGFTDTQYF. The CDR3 bases are TGTGCCAGCAGCCCCCTAGCGGGAGGCTTCACAGATACGCAGTATTTT. The genes are TRBV9 and TRBJ2-3; 11 bases fit TRBD2. CDR3 length: 16 residues. Germline CDR1 SGDLS, CDR2 YYNGEE. The ends lost 4 bases at V and 2 bases at J; junction bases unmatched: 6.

This clone appeared once. Written as DNA, the CDR3 is TGTGCCAGCAGTCTCCAGACTAGCGGGGCTTACAATGAGCAGTTCTTC. Translation gives CASSLQTSGAYNEQFF. The J gene is TRBJ2-1, the V gene TRBV27; 11 bases are a match to TRBD2. The CDR3 sequence is 16 residues long. Trimming at V came to 5 bases and at J to 4 bases, leaving 7 bases not matched to a gene. CDR1 and CDR2 (germline): MNHEY, SMNVEV (reference sequence).

This clone was detected once. The CDR3 DNA reads TGCGCCAGCAGCTTGACCACTCCCCGGGTCTATGGCTACACCTTC. Residues: CASSLTTPRVYGYTF. The chain employs TRBV5-1 and TRBJ1-2; D remains ambiguous. This CDR3 comprises 15 residues. Trimming took off 1 base at V and 4 bases at J, with 14 bases between the two ends. Looked up from germline, CDR1 is SGHRS and CDR2 is YFSETQ.

The rearrangement joins TRBV6-5 to TRBJ2-3; 8 bases line up with TRBD1. J was trimmed by 4 bases and V by 4 bases; bases with no gene match: 7. The V gene's germline CDR1 is MNHEY and CDR2 SVGAGI. This CDR3 is 15 amino acids long. The DNA of the CDR3 is TGTGCCAGCAGTTGGCAGGGGGCTTATTCAGATACGCAGTATTTT. Its translation is CASSWQGAYSDTQYF.

J is TRBJ2-3 and V is TRBV5-3; D remains unclear. TRBV5-3 is filed as an ORF, its function uncertain. This CDR3 spans 15 amino acids. V dropped 1 base and J dropped 0 bases, with 9 bases sitting between them. The CDR3 DNA sequence: TGTGCCAGAAGCTTGACGGGTACTAGCACAGATACGCAGTATTTT. Amino acids: CARSLTGTSTDTQYF.

The chain combines TRBV6-6 with TRBJ1-5; D uncertain. CDR1 MNHNY and CDR2 SVGAGI come from the germline V gene (reference sequence). With 1 base removed from V and 3 bases from J, the gap between germline ends came to 10 bases. CDR3 size: 15 residues. CDR3 sequence (DNA): TGTGCCAGCAGTTACTTCGGACTTCCCAATCAGCCCCAGCATTTT. This sequence encodes CASSYFGLPNQPQHF.

The genes are TRBV28 and TRBJ2-1; a weak D match, TRBD1 (5 bases). CDR3 size: 17 residues. Germline CDR1 MDHEN, CDR2 SYDVKM. The V and J ends lost 3 bases and 8 bases respectively, with 23 bases between them. CDR3 loop: CASSFSPSQGLLDEQFF. DNA for the CDR3: TGTGCCAGCAGTTTCAGTCCTTCGCAGGGTCTGTTGGATGAGCAGTTCTTC.

V is TRBV7-8 and J is TRBJ1-1, with 8 nucleotides matching TRBD1. Per the germline V gene, CDR1 is SGHVS and CDR2 is FQNEAQ. The CDR3 consists of 15 residues. Unmatched junction bases numbered 6, after V lost 5 bases and J lost 1 base. CDR3 bases: TGTGCCAGCAGCCCCACACAGGGGGGGAACACTGAAGCTTTCTTT. It translates to CASSPTQGGNTEAFF.

The CDR3: CASSSYWTGDYGYTF. The DNA for the CDR3 is TGTGCCAGCAGTTCCTATTGGACAGGGGACTATGGCTACACCTTC. This chain uses TRBV27 with TRBJ1-2; 9 nucleotides match TRBD1. V trimming: 4 bases; J trimming: 3 bases; junction bases outside the gene matches: 6. Germline V lookup: CDR1 MNHEY, CDR2 SMNVEV (reference sequence). The length of the CDR3 is 15 residues.

This clone was detected a few times. This chain connects TRBV9 to TRBJ1-6; D might be TRBD1 (5 bases). V gave up 4 bases and J gave up 7 bases, with 12 bases separating them. The CDR3 covers 14 residues. Per the germline V gene, CDR1 is SGDLS and CDR2 is YYNGEE. CDR3 nucleotide sequence: TGTGCCAGCAGCACCCGACAGTTAAATTCACCCCTCCACTTT. Protein: CASSTRQLNSPLHF.

This sequence joins TRBV5-6 and TRBJ2-5; 10 nucleotides match TRBD2. This CDR3 contains 17 residues. Looked up from germline, CDR1 is SGHDT and CDR2 is YYEEEE. V dropped 1 base and J dropped 0; count of bases not matched to a gene: 6. The CDR3 loop is CASSLLLAGDHQETQYF. CDR3 nucleotides: TGTGCCAGCAGCTTGTTGCTAGCGGGGGACCACCAAGAGACCCAGTACTTC.

CDR3 DNA sequence: TGTGCCAGCAGTTGGACTAGAAAAGAGACCCAGTACTTC. It encodes CASSWTRKETQYF. The chain carries TRBV6-1 and TRBJ2-5, with TRBD2 identical over 7 bases. Losses at the gene ends were 5 bases for V and 3 bases for J; bases not matched to a gene: 3. This CDR3 spans 13 amino acids. Germline lookup yields CDR1 MNHNS and CDR2 SASEGT.

This clone has more than one count but fewer than ten. The chain has TRBV5-5 and TRBJ1-4; D gene ambiguous. Between the trimmed V and J ends, which lost 3 bases and 0 bases, there was a span of 6 bases. The CDR3 has 14 amino acids. Per germline, CDR1 SGHKS and CDR2 YYEKEE (reference sequence). The CDR3 protein is CASSSRATNEKLFF. The DNA for the CDR3 is TGTGCCAGCAGCTCGCGTGCAACTAATGAAAAACTGTTTTTT.

This rearrangement joins TRBV13 to TRBJ2-1; 8 bases agree with TRBD1. The CDR3 spans 15 residues. In germline, CDR1 is PRHDT, CDR2 FYEKMQ (reference sequence). V lost 6 bases and J lost 12; bases outside the gene matches: 16. CDR3 DNA: TGTGCCAGCAGTTTGGGAGGACAGGGTGTGTATCGGCAGTTCTTC. Residues: CASSLGGQGVYRQFF. Variable domain in full (rest from reference TRBV13 and TRBJ2-1): AAGVIQSPRHLIKEKRETATLKCYPIPRHDTVYWYQQGPGQDPQFLISFYEKMQSDKGSIPDRFSAQQFSDYHSELNMSSLELGDSALYFCASSLGGQGVYRQFFGPGTRLTVL.

The J gene is TRBJ1-1, the V gene TRBV5-8, with D perhaps matching TRBD1 (6 bases). Looked up from germline, CDR1 is SGHTS and CDR2 is YDEGEE. The V and J ends lost 7 bases and 3 bases respectively, with 13 bases between them. This CDR3 comprises 13 residues. CDR3 residues: CASGKGGDTEAFF. In DNA form, the CDR3 reads TGTGCCAGCGGGAAAGGGGGAGACACTGAAGCTTTCTTT.

V gene TRBV5-1 combines with J gene TRBJ1-5, with 7 bases aligning to TRBD1. Germline lookup yields CDR1 SGHRS and CDR2 YFSETQ. The length of the CDR3 is 15 residues. Germline trimming cut 4 bases from V and 2 bases from J; bases unmatched to any gene: 6. The DNA of the CDR3 is TGCGCCAGCAGCCGGGACAGCACGGGCAATCAGCCCCAGCATTTT. Its protein is CASSRDSTGNQPQHF.

This clone came up once. The chain is built from TRBV7-9 and TRBJ2-7; 14 bases fit TRBD2. The ends lost 0 bases at V and 5 bases at J; junction bases unmatched: 9. The CDR3 is made up of 18 amino acids. The germline V gene encodes CDR1 SEHNR and CDR2 FQNEAQ (reference sequence). The CDR3 region is CASSLAGGGLAGVNEQYF. In nucleotides, the CDR3 is TGTGCCAGCAGCTTAGCGGGGGGGGGACTAGCGGGAGTCAACGAGCAGTACTTC.

The chain links TRBV2 to TRBJ2-7; TRBD2 agrees at 14 bases. Germline loops: CDR1 SNHLY, CDR2 FYNNEI. This CDR3 comprises 15 residues. Unmatched junction bases numbered 0, after V lost 1 base and J lost 4 bases. The CDR3 loop is CASSEGLAGGYEQYF. CDR3 DNA sequence: TGTGCCAGCAGTGAAGGACTAGCGGGAGGGTACGAGCAGTACTTC.

The J gene is TRBJ2-7, the V gene TRBV5-1; TRBD1 is a possible D gene (6 bases). This CDR3 has 14 amino acids. V was shortened by 0 bases and J by 4 bases, with 11 bases between the two germline ends. Germline assignment: CDR1 SGHRS and CDR2 YFSETQ. CDR3 DNA sequence: TGCGCCAGCAGCTTGGAACAGGGTTATTACGAGCAGTACTTC. This encodes CASSLEQGYYEQYF.